The 5 T cell receptor beta chains reported below all come from one sample, sequenced in a study of blood T cell repertoires in COVID-19. TCRdb's table, derived via immunoSEQ multiplex PCR, lists solely in-frame clones and lacks some. The sample has 120,000 or so clones, about 85% seen once. The sequenced sample was peripheral blood. These receptor sequences come from a man aged 65-85 years with acute or convalescent COVID-19.

The chain carries TRBV19 and TRBJ1-1, with D hard to call. The CDR3 extends over 16 amino acids. Between the trimmed V and J ends, which lost 4 bases and 0 bases, there was a span of 15 bases. The germline V gene has CDR1 LNHDA and CDR2 SQIVND (reference sequence). CDR3 loop: CASSTQARLMNTEAFF. The CDR3 nucleotides are TGTGCCAGTAGTACCCAGGCCAGGCTAATGAACACTGAAGCTTTCTTT.

This clone was seen a single time. This chain uses TRBV2 with TRBJ1-3, with a tentative D call TRBD1 (6 bases). Germline lookup yields CDR1 SNHLY and CDR2 FYNNEI. V was shortened by 5 bases and J by 0 bases, with 14 bases between the two germline ends. This CDR3 comprises 16 residues. The CDR3 is CASSFQTGYSGNTIYF. CDR3 sequence (DNA): TGTGCCAGCAGTTTTCAAACAGGGTACTCTGGAAACACCATATATTTT.

The rearrangement links TRBV3-1 (or the pseudogene TRBV3-2) to TRBJ2-7; 7 nucleotides agree with TRBD2. The J segment lost 2 bases and the V segment lost 2 bases, leaving 6 bases of the junction unmatched. Germline V gene data show CDR1 as LGHDT and CDR2 as YNNKEL (reference sequence). The CDR3 covers 15 residues. The CDR3 sequence: CASSQLAGSAYEQYF. The CDR3 DNA reads TGTGCCAGCAGCCAATTAGCGGGTTCAGCCTACGAGCAGTACTTC.

The chain recombines TRBV25-1 with TRBJ1-5, with D possibly being TRBD1 (5 bases). The CDR3 spans 14 residues. Deletions cut 1 base from V and 4 bases from J, with 8 bases between. Germline V lookup: CDR1 MGHDK, CDR2 SYGVNS. Here the CDR3 reads CASSESRGNQPQHF. The DNA of the CDR3 is TGTGCCAGCAGTGAATCCCGGGGGAATCAGCCCCAGCATTTT.

The V and J genes are TRBV4-2 and TRBJ2-3; D is possibly TRBD2 (6 bases). CDR1 is LGHNA and CDR2 is YNFKEQ in the germline V gene. The CDR3 has 16 amino acids. V lost 1 base and J 2 bases, leaving 13 bases between the germline ends. The CDR3 here is CASSQAVGGDTDTQYF. CDR3 DNA sequence: TGTGCCAGCAGCCAAGCGGTTGGAGGGGACACAGATACGCAGTATTTT.